These 27 T cell receptor beta chains were all obtained from the same sample, sequenced in a study of cytomegalovirus exposure and HLA in healthy donors. Vbeta (60) and Jbeta (13) primers were used in the PCR. The repertoire was sequenced with immunoSEQ multiplex PCR; TCRdb's copy has only in-frame clones and lacks some. The sample yields tens of thousands of clones, over 75% seen once. Source material: PBMCs. The receptor source for this set is a girl aged 2-10 years in good health and CMV-seropositive.

The chain is built from TRBV30 and TRBJ1-2, with unresolved D. The germline V gene has CDR1 GTSNPN and CDR2 SVGIG (reference sequence). V shed 0 bases and J shed 4 bases, with 27 bases lying between them. The CDR3 contains 19 residues. In DNA, the CDR3 is TGTGCCTGGAGTGTAGGCCGGACGAGGGCACACCCGACGGGCTATGGCTACACCTTC. Amino acids: CAWSVGRTRAHPTGYGYTF.

This chain uses TRBV30 with TRBJ1-5, with no clear D. This CDR3 spans 14 amino acids. The germline V and J ends were trimmed by 2 bases and 0 bases, with 8 bases remaining between them. The germline gives CDR1 GTSNPN, CDR2 SVGIG (reference sequence). Here the CDR3 reads CAWSFTYSNQPQHF. The CDR3 DNA is TGTGCCTGGAGTTTCACCTATAGCAATCAGCCCCAGCATTTT. Variable domain in full (rest from reference TRBV30 and TRBJ1-5): SQTIHQWPATLVQPVGSPLSLECTVEGTSNPNLYWYRQAAGRGLQLLFYSVGIGQISSEVPQNLSASRPQDRQFILSSKKLLLSDSGFYLCAWSFTYSNQPQHFGDGTRLSIL.

The V and J genes are TRBV7-9 and TRBJ1-3; 8 bases match TRBD1. The V gene's germline CDR1 is SEHNR and CDR2 FQNEAQ (reference sequence). V was clipped by 5 bases and J by 11 bases; unmatched bases: 8. The CDR3 covers 13 residues. CDR3 coding DNA: TGTGCCAGCAGCGAAGATGGACAGGGCCCCATATATTTT. Translation: CASSEDGQGPIYF.

The rearrangement uses TRBV10-1 and TRBJ1-1, with a possible D match to TRBD1 (5 bases). CDR3 length: 14 residues. Trimming took 3 bases from V and 0 from J, leaving 8 bases between them. Per germline, CDR1 WNHNN and CDR2 SYGVQD (reference sequence). CDR3 protein: CASSEGRVNTEAFF. DNA of the CDR3: TGCGCCAGCAGTGAAGGCAGGGTGAACACTGAAGCTTTCTTT.

This clone was found once. The chain combines TRBV30 with TRBJ1-2; 10 nucleotides line up with TRBD1. Trimming removed 5 bases from V and 7 bases from J; junction bases left unmatched: 7. Germline CDR1 reads GTSNPN; CDR2 reads SVGIG (reference sequence). This CDR3 spans 13 amino acids. CDR3 protein: CAWARQGASGYTF. The CDR3 DNA reads TGTGCCTGGGCCCGACAGGGGGCTTCTGGCTACACCTTC.

This clone has a handful of counts. This chain joins TRBV7-9 and TRBJ2-7, with TRBD2 matching over 7 bases. V gave up 2 bases and J gave up 2 bases; unmatched junction bases: 6. This CDR3 spans 15 amino acids. Per the germline V gene, CDR1 is SEHNR and CDR2 is FQNEAQ (reference sequence). Here the CDR3 reads CASSLKGLPPYEQYF. CDR3 in DNA: TGTGCCAGCAGCTTAAAGGGACTACCTCCCTACGAGCAGTACTTC. Full variable domain (rest looked up from reference TRBV7-9 and TRBJ2-7): DTGVSQNPRHKITKRGQNVTFRCDPISEHNRLYWYRQTLGQGPEFLTYFQNEAQLEKSRLLSDRFSAERPKGSFSTLEIQRTEQGDSAMYLCASSLKGLPPYEQYFGPGTRLTVT.

This rearrangement joins TRBV4-1 to TRBJ1-6; D is perhaps TRBD1 (5 bases). CDR3 length: 15 amino acids. V lost 4 bases to trimming and J lost 5 bases, with 12 bases between them. Germline V gives CDR1 MGHRA, CDR2 YSYEKL. The CDR3 bases are TGCGCCAGCAGCCCGGGACTTTTGGATAATTCACCCCTCCACTTT. It translates to CASSPGLLDNSPLHF.

The CDR3 bases are TGCGCCAGCAGCTACCGGACTAGCGGCTGGGGAGAGACCCAGTACTTC. Its protein is CASSYRTSGWGETQYF. The rearrangement joins TRBV5-1 to TRBJ2-5, with TRBD2 identical over 10 bases. The J segment lost 4 bases and the V segment lost 3 bases, leaving 9 bases of the junction unmatched. Per germline, CDR1 SGHRS and CDR2 YFSETQ. This CDR3 comprises 16 residues.

This clone was picked up one time. J is TRBJ1-3 and V is TRBV2, with D perhaps matching TRBD1 (5 bases). Germline V gene data show CDR1 as SNHLY and CDR2 as FYNNEI. This CDR3 is built from 14 residues. The V end was cut by 7 bases, the J end by 2 bases, with 12 bases between. CDR3 sequence (DNA): TGTGCCAGCACTCAGACAGCTCCTGGAAACACCATATATTTT. It encodes CASTQTAPGNTIYF.

The V call is TRBV7-6, the J call TRBJ2-2; D gene ambiguous. In germline, CDR1 is SGHVS, CDR2 FNYEAQ. Deletions cut 2 bases from V and 1 base from J, with 2 bases between. The CDR3 covers 13 residues. DNA of the CDR3: TGTGCCAGCAGCTTACGGAACACCGGGGAGCTGTTTTTT. This gives the protein CASSLRNTGELFF. Full variable domain (missing parts from reference TRBV7-6 and TRBJ2-2): GAGVSQSPRYKVTKRGQDVALRCDPISGHVSLYWYRQALGQGPEFLTYFNYEAQQDKSGLPNDRFSAERPEGSISTLTIQRTEQRDSAMYRCASSLRNTGELFFGEGSRLTVL.

This chain connects TRBV20-1 to TRBJ2-1, with D possibly matching TRBD2 (5 bases). This CDR3 contains 11 residues. Germline CDR1 and CDR2: DFQATT and SNEGSKA (reference sequence). The CDR3 spells CRYAFAGEQFF. The CDR3, as DNA: TGCCGCTACGCCTTCGCGGGTGAGCAGTTCTTC.

The chain has TRBV7-2 and TRBJ1-2; D not certain. The CDR3 spans 16 residues. V was cut by 0 bases and J by 5 bases, with 16 bases left in between. Per germline, CDR1 SGHTA and CDR2 FQGNSA. The CDR3 here is CASSLAGGTLGYGYTF. CDR3 sequence (DNA): TGTGCCAGCAGCTTAGCGGGAGGCACCTTAGGGTATGGCTACACCTTC.

The chain combines TRBV18 with TRBJ2-1; D may be TRBD1 (6 bases). The CDR3 has 15 amino acids. The germline V gene encodes CDR1 KGHSH and CDR2 LQKENI. V was cut by 4 bases and J by 0 bases, with 10 bases left in between. The CDR3 here is CASSQRTVSYNEQFF. The CDR3 DNA sequence: TGTGCCAGCTCACAGCGGACAGTCTCCTACAATGAGCAGTTCTTC.

V usage is TRBV5-6 and J usage is TRBJ2-7, with D perhaps matching TRBD1 (5 bases). The CDR3 has 14 amino acids. The germline V and J ends were trimmed by 4 bases and 1 base, with 12 bases remaining between them. Germline V gives CDR1 SGHDT, CDR2 YYEEEE. In nucleotides, the CDR3 is TGTGCCAGCAGCCTGACAGCTATATCCTACGAGCAGTACTTC. It translates to CASSLTAISYEQYF.

The rearrangement links TRBV7-9 to TRBJ2-1; weak D call: TRBD2 (5 bases). CDR1 is SEHNR, CDR2 FQNEAQ, per germline (reference sequence). The length of the CDR3 is 14 residues. Trimming removed 5 bases from V and 2 bases from J, with 10 bases in between. The CDR3 spells CASSPSGTYNEQFF. CDR3 DNA: TGTGCCAGCAGCCCCAGCGGTACCTACAATGAGCAGTTCTTC.

This chain uses TRBV10-2 with TRBJ2-1; 11 bases are shared with TRBD2. Germline CDR1 and CDR2: WSHSY and SAAADI. V was clipped by 2 bases and J by 0 bases; unmatched bases: 6. This CDR3 has 18 residues. CDR3 nucleotide sequence: TGCGCCAGCAGTGAGAGGGGACTAGCGGCTAGCTCCTACAATGAGCAGTTCTTC. This encodes CASSERGLAASSYNEQFF.

This clone was counted between two and nine times. The chain has TRBV6-6 and TRBJ2-7; 7 bases are shared with TRBD2. The CDR3 contains 16 residues. The germline CDR1 and CDR2 sequences are MNHNY and SVGAGI (reference sequence). V was clipped by 8 bases and J by 4 bases; unmatched bases: 17. The CDR3 DNA reads as TGTGCCAGCGCTGCGGGAGACCCCAGAGTGGAATACGAGCAGTACTTC. This sequence encodes CASAAGDPRVEYEQYF.

The V gene is TRBV27, the J gene TRBJ2-6; 7 bases match TRBD1. This CDR3 spans 17 amino acids. The germline V gene encodes CDR1 MNHEY and CDR2 SMNVEV (reference sequence). The V segment lost 4 bases and the J segment 0 bases; nucleotides outside the gene matches: 6. Here the CDR3 reads CASSSTGRYSGANVLTF. Here the CDR3 DNA reads TGTGCCAGCAGTTCGACAGGGCGTTACTCTGGGGCCAACGTCCTGACTTTC. Full variable domain (rest looked up from reference TRBV27 and TRBJ2-6): EAQVTQNPRYLITVTGKKLTVTCSQNMNHEYMSWYRQDPGLGLRQIYYSMNVEVTDKGDVPEGYKVSRKEKRNFPLILESPSPNQTSLYFCASSSTGRYSGANVLTFGAGSRLTVL.

On this clone: In the same sample, other DNA sequences code for this CDR3. V is TRBV11-2 and J is TRBJ1-5; unclear D gene. V lost 3 bases, J lost 0 bases, and 3 bases lay in between. This CDR3 contains 13 residues. The germline V gene encodes CDR1 SGHAT and CDR2 FQNNGV. CDR3 residues: CASSFSSNQPQHF. DNA for the CDR3: TGTGCCAGCAGCTTTAGTAGCAATCAGCCCCAGCATTTT.

The V call is TRBV5-6, the J call TRBJ1-1, with D maybe TRBD1 (6 bases). The CDR3 is 15 amino acids. CDR1 is SGHDT, CDR2 YYEEEE, per germline. Deletions cut 4 bases from V and 6 bases from J, with 19 bases between. The CDR3 nucleotides read TGTGCCAGCAGCCCCGTCGCAGGGGTTGGCCCTGAAGCTTTCTTT. It translates to CASSPVAGVGPEAFF.

The chain recombines TRBV6-1 with TRBJ1-3, with 9 nucleotides matching TRBD1. The junction had 12 bases not matched to a gene; V was cut back by 4 bases and J by 8 bases. In germline, CDR1 is MNHNS, CDR2 SASEGT. The CDR3 has 16 amino acids. The CDR3 region has the DNA TGTGCCAGCAGTGCACATCTGAGGGACAGGGCGTACACCATATATTTT. Amino acid sequence: CASSAHLRDRAYTIYF.

V is TRBV28 and J is TRBJ2-5; TRBD2 is a possible D gene (5 bases). V lost 7 bases, J lost 4 bases, and 13 bases lay in between. In germline, CDR1 is MDHEN, CDR2 SYDVKM. The CDR3 has 13 amino acids. The CDR3, as DNA: TGTGCCAGCACCGACTGGGCGGGAGAGACCCAGTACTTC. It codes for CASTDWAGETQYF.

The CDR3 region is CASRRQGGGGDEQFF. CDR3 nucleotide sequence: TGTGCCAGCAGACGACAGGGGGGTGGTGGAGATGAGCAGTTCTTC. The chain carries TRBV28 and TRBJ2-1; TRBD1 aligns across 9 bases. The CDR3 covers 15 residues. The J segment lost 8 bases and the V segment lost 6 bases, leaving 11 bases of the junction unmatched. Germline assignment: CDR1 MDHEN and CDR2 SYDVKM.

This chain connects TRBV27 to TRBJ2-7; TRBD1 is a possible D gene (6 bases). The germline V gene encodes CDR1 MNHEY and CDR2 SMNVEV (reference sequence). CDR3 length equals 15 residues. Trimming cost V 5 bases and J 3 bases, with 17 bases left between them. The CDR3 region is CASSPWTVLDYEQYF. CDR3 coding DNA: TGTGCCAGCAGTCCTTGGACAGTACTCGACTACGAGCAGTACTTC.

V is TRBV9 and J is TRBJ2-1, with 13 positions matching TRBD2. Germline CDR1 SGDLS, CDR2 YYNGEE. Unmatched junction bases numbered 1, after V lost 1 base and J lost 9 bases. The CDR3 is made up of 14 amino acids. CDR3 loop: CASSVRLAGGEQFF. CDR3 nucleotides: TGTGCCAGCAGCGTACGACTAGCGGGAGGTGAGCAGTTCTTC.

The DNA of the CDR3 is TGTGCCAGCAGCCGTAGTTTAGCGGGAGAAGAGACCCAGTACTTC. It is translated as CASSRSLAGEETQYF. The chain is built from TRBV2 and TRBJ2-5, with TRBD2 identical over 9 bases. CDR1 and CDR2 from the germline V gene are SNHLY and FYNNEI. The CDR3 extends over 15 amino acids. V lost 6 bases to trimming and J lost 3 bases; unmatched junction nucleotides: 8.

The chain has TRBV5-1 and TRBJ1-2; D gene ambiguous. From germline, CDR1 is SGHRS and CDR2 YFSETQ. The CDR3 covers 17 residues. The V end lost 4 bases, the J end lost 5 bases, and 24 bases lay between the germline ends. CDR3 bases: TGCGCCAGCAGCCCCTATGACTGGCCAGATCCGGATTATGGCTACACCTTC. Encoded protein: CASSPYDWPDPDYGYTF. Supplemented by reference TRBV5-1 and TRBJ1-2, the full variable domain reads KAGVTQTPRYLIKTRGQQVTLSCSPISGHRSVSWYQQTPGQGLQFLFEYFSETQRNKGNFPGRFSGRQFSNSRSEMNVSTLELGDSALYLCASSPYDWPDPDYGYTFGSGTRLTVV.